The 25 T cell receptor beta chains in this list originate from one sample, sequenced in a study of blood T cell repertoires in COVID-19 (TCRdb year 2020). Libraries were built with the immunoSEQ multiplex PCR assay. TCRdb stores this immuneACCESS table with in-frame sequences only. Part of the clones is absent; in the studies checked, under half of the shortfall reflects unresolved V genes, and no reason is known for the rest. This sample has tens of thousands of clones in its table, and approximately 70% of those were observed once. The ten largest clones add up to over 50% of the sample. The source material was PBMCs or T cells enriched from blood (not recorded which). The receptors shown here come from a woman between 55 and 75 years old who had been exposed to COVID-19.

The chain is built from TRBV27 and TRBJ1-1; possible D gene TRBD1, 6 bases. This CDR3 spans 14 amino acids. The V gene lost 2 bases and the J gene lost 0 bases, with 7 bases spanning the gap. Germline loops: CDR1 MNHEY, CDR2 SMNVEV (reference sequence). CDR3 sequence reads: CASSLQGLNTEAFF. For the CDR3, the DNA is TGTGCCAGCAGTTTACAGGGGTTGAACACTGAAGCTTTCTTT.

The chain has TRBV9 and TRBJ2-1; 12 bases are shared with TRBD2. The CDR3 consists of 19 residues. CDR1 and CDR2 from the germline V gene are SGDLS and YYNGEE. Germline trimming cut 2 bases from V and 0 bases from J; bases unmatched to any gene: 9. CDR3 DNA sequence: TGTGCCAGCAGCGTCGGGTCTAGCGGGGGGGTGAGCTCCTACAATGAGCAGTTCTTC. Protein: CASSVGSSGGVSSYNEQFF.

The chain carries TRBV7-8 and TRBJ1-5, with 8 bases lining up with TRBD1. The germline CDR1 and CDR2 sequences are SGHVS and FQNEAQ. The CDR3 covers 15 residues. Losses at the gene ends were 4 bases for V and 5 bases for J; bases not matched to a gene: 7. The CDR3, as DNA: TGTGCCAGCAGCTCCAGACAGGGGAGGGATCAGCCCCAGCATTTT. Translation: CASSSRQGRDQPQHF.

V usage is TRBV6-5 and J usage is TRBJ2-1, with TRBD1 matching 8 bases. J lost 8 bases, V lost 5 bases, and 8 bases had no gene match. The CDR3 is 14 residues long. Per germline, CDR1 MNHEY and CDR2 SVGAGI. This chain's CDR3 is CASSRGMTGDEQFF. The CDR3, as DNA: TGTGCCAGCAGTCGAGGAATGACAGGGGATGAGCAGTTCTTC.

The rearrangement uses TRBV28 and TRBJ2-5; the match to TRBD1 covers 10 bases. This CDR3 spans 19 amino acids. CDR1 is MDHEN and CDR2 is SYDVKM in the germline V gene. The V and J ends lost 4 bases and 4 bases, in that order; junction bases with no gene match: 18. The CDR3 DNA sequence: TGTGCCAGCAGTTCCTATGCCGGGACAGGGGTCCCGACGTTAGAGACCCAGTACTTC. Amino acids: CASSSYAGTGVPTLETQYF. Supplemented by reference TRBV28 and TRBJ2-5, the full variable domain reads DVKVTQSSRYLVKRTGEKVFLECVQDMDHENMFWYRQDPGLGLRLIYFSYDVKMKEKGDIPEGYSVSREKKERFSLILESASTNQTSMYLCASSSYAGTGVPTLETQYFGPGTRLLVL.

This clone has more than one count but fewer than ten. The chain couples TRBV7-2 to TRBJ1-4; the D is unclear. The ends were cut back, 3 bases at V and 2 bases at J, with 7 bases in the middle. Germline V CDR1 and CDR2: SGHTA, FQGNSA. This CDR3 comprises 14 residues. The CDR3 region has the DNA TGTGCCAGCAGCTTGTCAAGCACTAATGAAAAACTGTTTTTT. It encodes CASSLSSTNEKLFF.

The chain carries TRBV28 and TRBJ1-1; possible D gene TRBD1, 5 bases. Germline CDR1 reads MDHEN; CDR2 reads SYDVKM. The CDR3 is 19 residues long. V lost 3 bases, J lost 1 base, and 24 bases lay in between. CDR3 sequence reads: CASSFDAQGVIVSNTEAFF. DNA for the CDR3: TGTGCCAGCAGTTTCGACGCCCAAGGGGTCATAGTATCGAACACTGAAGCTTTCTTT.

The chain uses TRBV12-3 or TRBV12-4 and TRBJ1-5; tentatively, D is TRBD1 (5 bases). The V end lost 4 bases, the J end lost 3 bases, and 7 bases lay between the germline ends. The CDR3 has 13 residues. This CDR3 reads CASSSTVNQPQHF. For the CDR3, the DNA is TGTGCCAGCAGTTCGACAGTCAATCAGCCCCAGCATTTT.

The rearrangement joins TRBV19 to TRBJ1-1, with a weak D call TRBD1 (5 bases). Trimming shortened V by 4 bases and J by 5 bases, and 14 bases separated the two germline ends. The CDR3 contains 14 residues. Per germline, CDR1 LNHDA and CDR2 SQIVND (reference sequence). The CDR3 spells CASSTRRGETEAFF. Here the CDR3 DNA reads TGTGCCAGTAGTACCCGCCGGGGGGAAACTGAAGCTTTCTTT. Complete variable domain (other parts from reference TRBV19 and TRBJ1-1): DGGITQSPKYLFRKEGQNVTLSCEQNLNHDAMYWYRQDPGQGLRLIYYSQIVNDFQKGDIAEGYSVSREKKESFPLTVTSAQKNPTAFYLCASSTRRGETEAFFGQGTRLTVV.

Comments on this clone: The junction shows a germline mismatch at one end, possibly a read error. The gene calls are TRBV5-6 and TRBJ1-2; 8 bases fit TRBD1. Germline V gene data show CDR1 as SGHDT and CDR2 as YYEEEE. The CDR3 contains 14 residues. CDR3 DNA sequence: TGTGCCAGCAGCTCAAATTACAGGGGGGCGACCTTGGCCTTC. Protein sequence: CASSSNYRGATLAF.

J is TRBJ1-1 and V is TRBV30; 7 nucleotides line up with TRBD1. Germline CDR1 and CDR2: GTSNPN and SVGIG (reference sequence). The trim removed 3 bases at V and 0 bases at J, leaving 1 base unmatched. The CDR3 has 13 amino acids. This CDR3 is CAWRGQMNTEAFF. Written as DNA, the CDR3 is TGTGCCTGGAGGGGACAGATGAACACTGAAGCTTTCTTT.

The chain links TRBV19 to TRBJ1-3; D gene ambiguous. This CDR3 contains 13 residues. Looked up from germline, CDR1 is LNHDA and CDR2 is SQIVND (reference sequence). V gave up 9 bases and J gave up 5 bases, with 14 bases separating them. DNA for the CDR3: TGTGCCAGCGCCGGGGAGAATCGAAACACCATATATTTT. This codes for CASAGENRNTIYF.

The rearrangement joins TRBV6-1 to TRBJ2-7; D is unresolved. Looked up from germline, CDR1 is MNHNS and CDR2 is SASEGT. CDR3 length: 14 amino acids. The germline V and J ends were trimmed by 3 bases and 2 bases, with 11 bases remaining between them. The chain's CDR3 is CASSETRVPYEQYF. The CDR3 DNA reads TGTGCCAGCAGTGAGACAAGAGTCCCCTACGAGCAGTACTTC.

The gene calls are TRBV6-5 and TRBJ2-1, with TRBD1 matching over 7 bases. There are 12 residues in the CDR3. In germline, CDR1 is MNHEY, CDR2 SVGAGI. The V and J ends lost 11 bases and 3 bases, in that order; junction bases with no gene match: 4. The CDR3: CAAGTVYNEQFF. The CDR3 DNA reads TGTGCCGCCGGGACAGTCTACAATGAGCAGTTCTTC.

This chain joins TRBV5-1 and TRBJ2-7, with TRBD2 identical over 8 bases. Germline V gene data show CDR1 as SGHRS and CDR2 as YFSETQ. This CDR3 has 12 residues. Trimming at V came to 3 bases and at J to 12 bases, leaving 8 bases not matched to a gene. The CDR3 loop reads CASSSLAGMWYF. The CDR3 nucleotides are TGCGCCAGCAGCTCCCTAGCGGGTATGTGGTACTTC. The whole variable domain, filled in from reference TRBV5-1 and TRBJ2-7, reads KAGVTQTPRYLIKTRGQQVTLSCSPISGHRSVSWYQQTPGQGLQFLFEYFSETQRNKGNFPGRFSGRQFSNSRSEMNVSTLELGDSALYLCASSSLAGMWYFGPGTRLTVT.

This clone came up a few times. This chain joins TRBV28 and TRBJ1-1, with D hard to call. Germline assignment: CDR1 MDHEN and CDR2 SYDVKM. This CDR3 is built from 14 residues. V was pared by 3 bases and J by 2 bases, with 10 bases between. The CDR3: CASSLVQRNTEAFF. The CDR3 nucleotides read TGTGCCAGCAGTTTGGTACAGAGAAACACTGAAGCTTTCTTT.

The CDR3 nucleotides read TGTGCCAGCAGTCCGTTGACAGGGGGCAAAAACATTCAGTACTTC. It translates to CASSPLTGGKNIQYF. The chain employs TRBV28 and TRBJ2-4; 9 bases are a match to TRBD1. Looked up from germline, CDR1 is MDHEN and CDR2 is SYDVKM. V was pared by 5 bases and J by 3 bases, with 5 bases of the junction left unmatched. This CDR3 comprises 15 residues.

This chain uses TRBV5-5 with TRBJ1-5; D is ambiguous. The CDR3 consists of 16 residues. Deletions cut 0 bases from V and 0 bases from J, with 10 bases between. Germline CDR1 is SGHKS and CDR2 is YYEKEE (reference sequence). CDR3 sequence (DNA): TGTGCCAGCAGCTTGGGGCACCTTTATAGCAATCAGCCCCAGCATTTT. This codes for CASSLGHLYSNQPQHF.

The chain has TRBV7-2 and TRBJ2-4; D gene unclear. The V gene lost 1 base and the J gene lost 2 bases, with 6 bases spanning the gap. The CDR3 runs 14 residues. Germline-derived CDR1 and CDR2 are SGHTA and FQGNSA. The chain's CDR3 is CASSLVTPKNIQYF. The CDR3 coding sequence is TGTGCCAGCAGCTTAGTGACACCCAAAAACATTCAGTACTTC.

The rearrangement uses TRBV7-6 and TRBJ1-2; 8 bases map to TRBD1. The germline V gene has CDR1 SGHVS and CDR2 FNYEAQ. The CDR3 is made up of 16 amino acids. The V gene end was trimmed by 5 bases and the J gene end by 7 bases; junction bases not matched to a gene: 15. The CDR3 here is CASSKAVDRGPSGYTF. CDR3 nucleotides: TGTGCCAGCAGCAAGGCAGTAGACAGGGGCCCCTCTGGCTACACCTTC.

The chain combines TRBV30 with TRBJ1-2, with D possibly matching TRBD1 (6 bases). This CDR3 is built from 14 residues. CDR1 is GTSNPN, CDR2 SVGIG, per germline (reference sequence). The V end was cut by 2 bases, the J end by 8 bases, with 18 bases between. The CDR3 reads CAWSLPGGGRGYTF. The DNA of the CDR3 is TGTGCCTGGAGTCTGCCCGGCGGGGGCCGGGGCTACACCTTC.

This clone was seen only a few times. The rearrangement joins TRBV7-3 to TRBJ2-2; D unresolved. V dropped 6 bases and J dropped 7 bases, with 9 bases sitting between them. Germline V gives CDR1 SGHTA, CDR2 FQGTGA. The CDR3 totals 12 residues. CDR3 in DNA: TGTGCCAGCAGATCCCTAGGCGGGGAGCTGTTTTTT. Translation: CASRSLGGELFF.

This sequence joins TRBV9 and TRBJ1-6; no clear D gene. CDR3 length: 13 amino acids. The V gene's germline CDR1 is SGDLS and CDR2 YYNGEE. Deletions cut 0 bases from V and 7 bases from J, with 5 bases between. The CDR3 DNA is TGTGCCAGCAGCGTAGAAGCAAATTCACCCCTCCACTTT. Its translation: CASSVEANSPLHF.

The rearrangement joins TRBV20-1 to TRBJ2-1; D might be TRBD1 (6 bases). In germline, CDR1 is DFQATT, CDR2 SNEGSKA (reference sequence). This CDR3 has 12 amino acids. With 3 bases removed from V and 7 bases from J, the gap between germline ends came to 10 bases. The CDR3 spells CSASRGTNEQFF. CDR3 nucleotides: TGCAGTGCTAGTAGGGGGACGAATGAGCAGTTCTTC.

The chain is built from TRBV6-2 or TRBV6-3 and TRBJ1-5; D possibly corresponds to TRBD1 (6 bases). V was clipped by 0 bases and J by 1 base, with 10 bases between them. Germline CDR1 reads MNHEY; CDR2 reads SVGEGT. This CDR3 region has 16 residues. CDR3 loop: CASSYSGAGSNQPQHF. CDR3 nucleotide sequence: TGTGCCAGCAGTTACTCGGGGGCCGGGAGCAATCAGCCCCAGCATTTT.